This T cell receptor (beta chain) was observed in a study of CD4 T cells in relation to SARS-CoV-2 and coronaviruses. Of note for this clone: Antigen specificity is unknown.

Study outcomes and limitations: Crossreactive clones expanded significantly less to SARS-CoV-2 than monoreactive clones.

The CDR3 totals 15 residues. Trimming removed 4 bases at V and 2 bases at J, with 14 bases between. In germline, CDR1 is MGHRA, CDR2 YSYEKL. Method: immunoSEQ multiplex PCR; TCRdb's copy keeps in-frame clones and lacks some. Among tens of thousands of clones listed, about 80% were seen once. The clonotype originates from an adult with COVID-19. The material sequenced was naive CD4+ T cells from PBMCs, cultured in vitro. Described subset: naive CD4+ T cells isolated by negative enrichment. The chain couples TRBV4-1 to TRBJ1-2; D possibly corresponds to TRBD1 (6 bases). As DNA, the CDR3 is TGCGCCAGCAGCCCCCAGTCAACAGGGAACTATGGCTACACCTTC. Translation gives CASSPQSTGNYGYTF.